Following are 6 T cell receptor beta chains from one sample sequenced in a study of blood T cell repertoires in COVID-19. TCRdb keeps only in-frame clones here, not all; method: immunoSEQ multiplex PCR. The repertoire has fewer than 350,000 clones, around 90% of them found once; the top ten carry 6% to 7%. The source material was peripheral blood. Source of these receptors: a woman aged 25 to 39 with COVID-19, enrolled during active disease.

CDR3 amino acids: CASSYSTQLNEQFF. CDR3 nucleotide sequence: TGTGCCAGCAGTTACTCGACACAGCTCAATGAGCAGTTCTTC. The chain is built from TRBV6-5 and TRBJ2-1; D remains ambiguous. The V gene lost 0 bases and the J gene lost 6 bases, with 9 bases spanning the gap. The CDR3 is 14 amino acids. Looked up from germline, CDR1 is MNHEY and CDR2 is SVGAGI.

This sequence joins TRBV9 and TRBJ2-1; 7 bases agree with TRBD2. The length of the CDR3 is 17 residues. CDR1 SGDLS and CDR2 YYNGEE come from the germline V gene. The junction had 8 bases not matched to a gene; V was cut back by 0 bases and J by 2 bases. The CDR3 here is CASSVGSTSETYNEQFF. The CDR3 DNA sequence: TGTGCCAGCAGCGTAGGTAGTACTAGCGAAACCTACAATGAGCAGTTCTTC.

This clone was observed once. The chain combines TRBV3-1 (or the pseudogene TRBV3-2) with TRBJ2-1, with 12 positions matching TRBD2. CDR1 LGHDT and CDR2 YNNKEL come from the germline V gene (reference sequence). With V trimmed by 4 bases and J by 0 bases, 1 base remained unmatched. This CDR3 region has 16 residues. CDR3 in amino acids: CASSRTSGISYNEQFF. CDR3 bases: TGTGCCAGCAGCCGGACTAGCGGGATCTCCTACAATGAGCAGTTCTTC.

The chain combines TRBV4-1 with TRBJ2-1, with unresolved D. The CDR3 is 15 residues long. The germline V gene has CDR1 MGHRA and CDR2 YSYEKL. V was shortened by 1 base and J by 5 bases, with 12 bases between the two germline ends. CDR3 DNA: TGCGCCAGCAGCCAAGCGACGGCGAGGCACAATGAGCAGTTCTTC. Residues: CASSQATARHNEQFF.

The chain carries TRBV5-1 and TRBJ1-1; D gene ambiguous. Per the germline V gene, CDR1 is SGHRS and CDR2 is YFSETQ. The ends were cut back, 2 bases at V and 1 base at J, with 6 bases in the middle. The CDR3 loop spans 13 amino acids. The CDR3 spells CASSFDRNTEAFF. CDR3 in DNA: TGCGCCAGCAGCTTTGATAGGAACACTGAAGCTTTCTTT. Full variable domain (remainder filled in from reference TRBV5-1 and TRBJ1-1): KAGVTQTPRYLIKTRGQQVTLSCSPISGHRSVSWYQQTPGQGLQFLFEYFSETQRNKGNFPGRFSGRQFSNSRSEMNVSTLELGDSALYLCASSFDRNTEAFFGQGTRLTVV.

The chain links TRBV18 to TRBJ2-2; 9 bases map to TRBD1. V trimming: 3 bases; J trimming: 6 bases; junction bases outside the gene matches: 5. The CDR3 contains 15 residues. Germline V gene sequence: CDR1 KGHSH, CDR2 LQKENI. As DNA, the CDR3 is TGTGCCAGCTCACCGCGGACAGGGGTCCCCGGGGAGCTGTTTTTT. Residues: CASSPRTGVPGELFF. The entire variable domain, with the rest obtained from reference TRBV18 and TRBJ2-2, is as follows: NAGVMQNPRHLVRRRGQEARLRCSPMKGHSHVYWYRQLPEEGLKFMVYLQKENIIDESGMPKERFSAEFPKEGPSILRIQQVVRGDSAAYFCASSPRTGVPGELFFGEGSRLTVL.